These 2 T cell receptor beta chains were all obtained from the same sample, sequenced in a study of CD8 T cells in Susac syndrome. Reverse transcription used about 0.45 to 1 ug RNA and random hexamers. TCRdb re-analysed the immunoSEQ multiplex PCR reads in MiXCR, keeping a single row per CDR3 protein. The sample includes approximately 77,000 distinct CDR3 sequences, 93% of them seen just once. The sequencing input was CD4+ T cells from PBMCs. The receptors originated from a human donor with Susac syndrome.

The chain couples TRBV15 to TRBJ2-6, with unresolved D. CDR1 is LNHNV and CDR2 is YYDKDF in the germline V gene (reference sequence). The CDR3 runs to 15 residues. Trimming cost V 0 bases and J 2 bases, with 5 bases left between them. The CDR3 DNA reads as TGTGCCACCAGCAGAGATTCCACTGGGGCCAACGTCCTGACTTTC. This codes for CATSRDSTGANVLTF.

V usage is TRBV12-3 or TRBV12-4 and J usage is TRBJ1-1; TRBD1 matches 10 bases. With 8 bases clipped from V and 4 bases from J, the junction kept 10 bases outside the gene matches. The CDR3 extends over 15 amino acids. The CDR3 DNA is TGTGCCAGCTTCGATGTCGGGACAGGGGTCACTGAAGCTTTCTTT. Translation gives CASFDVGTGVTEAFF.